The 10 T cell receptor beta chains presented below share a single source sample, sequenced in a study of T cells after posttransplantation cyclophosphamide. The naive gate required viable CD3+CD4+ or CD3+CD8+ cells with CCR7+CD45RA+CD45RO-CD95-CD27+CD28+ phenotype. Produced via immunoSEQ multiplex PCR; TCRdb's table is partial and in-frame only. The data show about 32,000 clones, 91% seen once. Sequenced input: naive CD4+ T cells sorted from blood. These TCRs come from a man aged 25-40 years in good health and a related stem cell transplant donor.

This sequence joins TRBV11-2 and TRBJ2-3, with D perhaps TRBD1 (6 bases). The germline V gene has CDR1 SGHAT and CDR2 FQNNGV. V lost 5 bases, J lost 6 bases, and 15 bases lay in between. The CDR3 length is 14 residues. The DNA for the CDR3 is TGTGCCAGCAGCGCCTTAACAGGGCCCGATACGCAGTATTTT. Protein: CASSALTGPDTQYF.

In its sample, this clone was seen once. The rearrangement uses TRBV4-1 and TRBJ2-4; D remains ambiguous. This CDR3 is 18 amino acids long. Trimming removed 0 bases at V and 1 base at J, with 16 bases between. CDR1 is MGHRA and CDR2 is YSYEKL in the germline V gene. CDR3 sequence: CASSQDIHLLSAKNIQYF. The CDR3 DNA follows: TGCGCCAGCAGCCAAGATATCCACCTACTTTCTGCCAAAAACATTCAGTACTTC.

The sample holds one count of this clone. Here the CDR3 DNA reads TGTGCCAGCTCACCCCTAGCGGGGGACACAGATACGCAGTATTTT. It codes for CASSPLAGDTDTQYF. The chain combines TRBV18 with TRBJ2-3, with 10 bases aligning to TRBD2. This CDR3 is 15 amino acids long. After removal of 3 bases from V and 2 bases from J, the junction contained 2 bases not matched to a gene. CDR1 and CDR2 (germline): KGHSH, LQKENI.

CDR3 residues: CASSKTGGSYGYTF. The CDR3 bases are TGTGCCAGCAGTAAGACAGGGGGCTCCTATGGCTACACCTTC. The rearrangement joins TRBV6-1 to TRBJ1-2; 10 nucleotides agree with TRBD1. Germline CDR1 MNHNS, CDR2 SASEGT. The CDR3 extends over 14 amino acids. The J segment lost 4 bases and the V segment lost 5 bases, leaving 4 bases of the junction unmatched.

V usage is TRBV27 and J usage is TRBJ1-6; 7 bases agree with TRBD1. The V and J ends lost 6 bases and 5 bases, in that order; junction bases with no gene match: 7. This CDR3 comprises 15 residues. Germline lookup yields CDR1 MNHEY and CDR2 SMNVEV (reference sequence). The CDR3 here is CASRPGQANNSPLHF. The CDR3 DNA is TGTGCCAGCAGACCCGGACAGGCCAATAATTCACCCCTCCACTTT.

This rearrangement joins TRBV7-8 to TRBJ1-4, with unresolved D. The V gene's germline CDR1 is SGHVS and CDR2 FQNEAQ. Between the trimmed V and J ends, which lost 1 base and 6 bases, there was a span of 21 bases. The CDR3 is made up of 18 amino acids. In DNA, the CDR3 is TGTGCCAGCAGCTTAGGGTTCGGGAGGTCAGTGGGCGATGAAAAACTGTTTTTT. This encodes CASSLGFGRSVGDEKLFF.

This clone showed up just a few times. The gene calls are TRBV10-3 and TRBJ2-2; 7 bases fit TRBD1. Per germline, CDR1 ENHRY and CDR2 SYGVKD. CDR3 length equals 13 residues. J lost 4 bases, V lost 10 bases, and 6 bases had no gene match. CDR3 nucleotides: TGTGCCACTTCGGGACAGCTCACCGGGGAGCTGTTTTTT. This encodes CATSGQLTGELFF.

The chain is built from TRBV5-1 and TRBJ2-3; maybe TRBD1 (5 bases). The CDR3 has 15 residues. CDR1 SGHRS and CDR2 YFSETQ come from the germline V gene. V was cut by 4 bases and J by 7 bases, with 19 bases left in between. The CDR3 loop is CASSPIGAKSHTQYF. The CDR3 bases are TGCGCCAGCAGCCCCATAGGGGCCAAGTCCCATACGCAGTATTTT.

The chain joins TRBV19 to TRBJ2-3, with 7 bases identical to TRBD2. Losses at the gene ends were 6 bases for V and 4 bases for J; bases not matched to a gene: 7. The length of the CDR3 is 14 residues. Germline CDR1 and CDR2: LNHDA and SQIVND (reference sequence). The CDR3 protein is CASSTGLVSDTQYF. The CDR3 bases are TGTGCCAGTAGCACCGGACTAGTATCAGATACGCAGTATTTT.

The chain links TRBV28 to TRBJ1-3; possible D gene TRBD1, 6 bases. V lost 8 bases, J lost 0 bases, and 17 bases lay in between. Germline V CDR1 and CDR2: MDHEN, SYDVKM. The CDR3 totals 16 residues. CDR3 DNA: TGTGCCAGCGGTGAGGGGACACCCAGCTCTGGAAACACCATATATTTT. Translation: CASGEGTPSSGNTIYF.